This T cell receptor beta chain emerged from a study of blood T cell repertoires in COVID-19. In the study overall: The samples span acute and convalescent COVID-19 from the United States, Italy and Spain.

This table comes from immunoSEQ multiplex PCR, and its TCRdb copy is limited to in-frame clones, with some not included. Among 200,000 to 300,000 clones listed, nearly 85% were seen once. Germline CDR1 SGHRS, CDR2 YFSETQ. The ends lost 1 base at V and 1 base at J; junction bases unmatched: 7. The CDR3 has 16 residues. This clone was counted a single time. The sequencing input was peripheral blood. The V call is TRBV5-1, the J call TRBJ1-1; TRBD1 aligns across 7 bases. The sequence derives from a human donor in a cohort sampled during active COVID-19. CDR3 coding DNA: TGCGCCAGCAGCTTGCGGCCAGGGGGGTCGAACACTGAAGCTTTCTTT. Translating gives CASSLRPGGSNTEAFF.